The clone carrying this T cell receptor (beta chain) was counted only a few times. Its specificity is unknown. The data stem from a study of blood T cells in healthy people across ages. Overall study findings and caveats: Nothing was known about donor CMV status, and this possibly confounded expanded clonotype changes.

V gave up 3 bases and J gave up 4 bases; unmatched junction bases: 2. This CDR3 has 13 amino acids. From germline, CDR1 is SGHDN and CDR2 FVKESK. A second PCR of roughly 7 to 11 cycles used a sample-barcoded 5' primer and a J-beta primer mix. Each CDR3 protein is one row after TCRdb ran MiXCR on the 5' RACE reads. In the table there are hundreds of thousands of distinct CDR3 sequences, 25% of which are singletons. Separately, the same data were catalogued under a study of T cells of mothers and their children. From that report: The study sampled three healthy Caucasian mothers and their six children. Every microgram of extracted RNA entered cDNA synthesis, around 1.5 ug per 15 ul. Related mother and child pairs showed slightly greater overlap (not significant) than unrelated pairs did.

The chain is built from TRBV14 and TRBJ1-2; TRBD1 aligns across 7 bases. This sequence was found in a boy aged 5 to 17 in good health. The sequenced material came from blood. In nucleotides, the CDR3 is TGTGCCAGCAGCCACCGGGACAGCTATGGCTACACCTTC. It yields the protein CASSHRDSYGYTF.